This entry concerns a single TCR beta chain. Sequencing was performed with immunoSEQ multiplex PCR; in TCRdb, only in-frame clones are kept and a portion is missing. The sample has 45,000 to 70,000 clones, 70% to 75% seen once. The sample is drawn from a study of blood T cell repertoires in COVID-19. The sequenced sample was peripheral blood. This sequence was found in a woman between 45 and 65 years old with active or convalescent COVID-19.

The CDR3 DNA reads TGTGCCAGCAGTCTACCCCCAGGATTTAACTATGGCTACACCTTC. This sequence encodes CASSLPPGFNYGYTF. The V gene is TRBV6-6, the J gene TRBJ1-2; no definite D call. Trimming left V 5 bases short and J 1 base short, with 14 bases between. CDR1 is MNHNY and CDR2 is SVGAGI in the germline V gene (reference sequence). The CDR3 is 15 amino acids.